One sample yielded the 14 T cell receptor beta chains listed below, sequenced in a study of regulatory T cells in long-lasting Graves disease. Time point given: newly diagnosed GD, antithyroid drugs for less than 3 months. Isolated PBMC RNA provided the starting material for the TCR library. Construction of TCR beta libraries relied on iRepertoire HTBI primers and on Arm-PCR targeting CDR3 regions. From the multiplex PCR reads, TCRdb called clonotypes with MiXCR, one entry per CDR3 protein. The table lists around 460,000 distinct CDR3 sequences, 12% to 15% of them singletons. This sample was also put to use in a study of T cells in Graves' hyperthyroidism and ophthalmopathy.

The input for sequencing was peripheral blood mononuclear cells (PBMCs), taken at new diagnosis, from a patient treated with antithyroid drugs. These receptor sequences come from a woman aged 45-65 years with Graves disease.

This clonotype occurred a few times. The rearrangement uses TRBV29-1 and TRBJ2-3; TRBD2 matches at 8 bases. Trimming at V came to 8 bases and at J to 2 bases, leaving 12 bases not matched to a gene. In germline, CDR1 is SQVTM, CDR2 ANQGSEA. This CDR3 has 15 residues. CDR3 protein: CSIGAPSGYTDTQYF. Here the CDR3 DNA reads TGCAGCATTGGGGCCCCTAGCGGGTACACAGATACGCAGTATTTT.

This clonotype was counted at least ten times. CDR3 nucleotide sequence: TGTGCCAGCAGCCTGCGGGGTGGCAGCAATCAGCCCCAGCATTTT. Encoded protein: CASSLRGGSNQPQHF. The chain uses TRBV16 and TRBJ1-5, with D unresolved. V was trimmed by 4 bases and J by 1 base, leaving 11 bases between them. CDR3 length: 15 amino acids. Germline CDR1 is KGHSY and CDR2 is FQNENV.

This chain uses TRBV7-2 with TRBJ2-3; tentatively, D is TRBD2 (7 bases). V dropped 5 bases and J dropped 8 bases, with 26 bases sitting between them. In germline, CDR1 is SGHTA, CDR2 FQGNSA. The CDR3 has 17 residues. CDR3 coding DNA: TGTGCCAGCAGCCTAATAGGGCGGGGGCTGGTTTCACGTACGCAGTATTTT. It yields the protein CASSLIGRGLVSRTQYF.

This clonotype was recorded at least ten times. V gene TRBV27 combines with J gene TRBJ2-7; D gene unclear. Trimming left V 4 bases short and J 2 bases short, with 12 bases between. Per germline, CDR1 MNHEY and CDR2 SMNVEV (reference sequence). The CDR3 extends over 14 amino acids. CDR3 region: CASSSGPVPYEQYF. The CDR3 DNA follows: TGTGCCAGCAGTTCAGGTCCAGTTCCCTACGAGCAGTACTTC.

The table lists this clonotype with a few counts. This chain uses TRBV18 with TRBJ1-2; D perhaps matches TRBD1 (5 bases). This CDR3 region has 15 residues. Germline CDR1 is KGHSH and CDR2 is LQKENI. V was trimmed by 0 bases and J by 3 bases, leaving 11 bases between them. The chain's CDR3 is CASSPPTGGDYGYTF. The CDR3 DNA is TGTGCCAGCTCACCACCTACGGGGGGTGACTATGGCTACACCTTC.

In this sample, this clonotype turned up many times. V gene TRBV7-8 combines with J gene TRBJ2-7; 12 bases are a match to TRBD2. Per germline, CDR1 SGHVS and CDR2 FQNEAQ. The CDR3 runs to 14 residues. J lost 6 bases, V lost 4 bases, and 4 bases had no gene match. The CDR3 nucleotides are TGTGCCAGCAGCTCTCTAGCGGGAGGGCGCGAGCAGTACTTC. Residues: CASSSLAGGREQYF.

Concerning this clonotype itself: Given a much more abundant clone one base away, this may be a read error. This chain joins TRBV30 and TRBJ2-1; D is unclear. The CDR3 contains 12 residues. The V gene's germline CDR1 is GTSNPN and CDR2 SVGIG (reference sequence). The CDR3 loop is CAWSVTYNDQFF. The CDR3 DNA reads as TGTGCCTGGAGTGTAACCTACAATGATCAGTTCTTC.

In this sample, this clonotype turned up many times. The CDR3 coding sequence is TGTGCCAGCACCCCGGGCCCTAACTCCTACAATGAGCAGTTCTTC. Translation: CASTPGPNSYNEQFF. The chain employs TRBV12-3 or TRBV12-4 and TRBJ2-1; the D is unclear. The CDR3 loop spans 15 amino acids. V was pared by 7 bases and J by 0 bases, with 13 bases between.

This clonotype was detected many times. The gene calls are TRBV28 and TRBJ2-7; tentative D call: TRBD2 (5 bases). V gave up 5 bases and J gave up 2 bases, with 13 bases separating them. CDR1 is MDHEN and CDR2 is SYDVKM in the germline V gene. This CDR3 region has 14 residues. The CDR3, as DNA: TGTGCCAGCAGTCAACCCGGGGTACCCTACGAGCAGTACTTC. This codes for CASSQPGVPYEQYF.

This clonotype came up a few times. CDR3 bases: TGTGCCAGCAGCGATTACTCAGGGGTGAGGGATTACTATGGCTACACCTTC. Translation: CASSDYSGVRDYYGYTF. The chain uses TRBV11-1 and TRBJ1-2, with D possibly being TRBD1 (6 bases). CDR3 length: 17 residues. Trimming took 5 bases from V and 3 from J, leaving 22 bases between them. Looked up from germline, CDR1 is SGHAT and CDR2 is FQDESV (reference sequence).

This clonotype was seen many times. The gene calls are TRBV28 and TRBJ2-7; D is ambiguous. From germline, CDR1 is MDHEN and CDR2 SYDVKM. The CDR3 is 13 residues long. V dropped 7 bases and J dropped 1 base, with 11 bases sitting between them. CDR3 sequence (DNA): TGTGCCAGCACCCTAGATACTTCCTACGAGCAGTACTTC. Amino acid sequence: CASTLDTSYEQYF.

This sequence joins TRBV20-1 and TRBJ2-2; either TRBD1 or TRBD2 may fit D (6 bases each). The length of the CDR3 is 15 residues. The V and J ends lost 3 bases and 6 bases respectively, with 17 bases between them. Per the germline V gene, CDR1 is DFQATT and CDR2 is SNEGSKA (reference sequence). The chain's CDR3 is CSASGGPSSAGELFF. CDR3 sequence (DNA): TGCAGTGCTAGTGGGGGGCCCTCGTCGGCCGGGGAGCTGTTTTTT.

This clonotype was detected a few times. Here the CDR3 reads CSAKRGADYGYTF. The CDR3 nucleotides are TGCAGTGCCAAAAGGGGGGCCGACTATGGCTACACCTTC. This chain uses TRBV20-1 with TRBJ1-2; D is possibly TRBD1 (6 bases). This CDR3 spans 13 amino acids. Trimming pared 6 bases from V and 3 bases from J, leaving 14 bases between. CDR1 DFQATT and CDR2 SNEGSKA come from the germline V gene (reference sequence).

There are many counts of this clonotype. The gene calls are TRBV6-1 and TRBJ2-5, with 12 positions matching TRBD2. The CDR3 contains 17 residues. Per the germline V gene, CDR1 is MNHNS and CDR2 is SASEGT. Losses at the gene ends were 2 bases for V and 2 bases for J; bases not matched to a gene: 6. The CDR3 region has the DNA TGTGCCAGCAGTGAAACCATCGGACTAGCGGGGCAAGAGACCCAGTACTTC. It is translated as CASSETIGLAGQETQYF.